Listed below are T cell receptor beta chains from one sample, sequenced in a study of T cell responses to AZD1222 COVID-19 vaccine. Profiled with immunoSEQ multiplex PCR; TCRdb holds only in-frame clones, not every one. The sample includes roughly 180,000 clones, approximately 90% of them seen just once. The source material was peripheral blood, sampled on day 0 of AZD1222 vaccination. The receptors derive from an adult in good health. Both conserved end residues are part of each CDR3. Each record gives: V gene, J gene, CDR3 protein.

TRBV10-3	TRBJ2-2	CAISVRGGTGELFF
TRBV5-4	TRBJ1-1	CASSLGANSEAFF
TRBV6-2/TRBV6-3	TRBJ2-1	CASSYDGRANNEQFF
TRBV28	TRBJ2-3	CASSPPGVFGPDTQYF
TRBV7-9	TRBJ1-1	CASSFSTENTEAFF
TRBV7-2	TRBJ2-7	CASSLRPSYEQYF
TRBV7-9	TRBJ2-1	CASSLVSLWGEQFF
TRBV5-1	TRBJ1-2	CASSLAGTDGYTF
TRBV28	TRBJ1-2	CASSLRNRAEGYTF
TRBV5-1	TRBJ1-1	CASSSDRGNTEAFF
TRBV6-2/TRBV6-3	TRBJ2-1	CASSYKDEQFF
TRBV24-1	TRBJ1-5	CATSGAGPNSNQPQHF
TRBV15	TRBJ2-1	CATSRAKGNEQFF
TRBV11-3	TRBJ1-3	CASSPGTGAGNTIYF
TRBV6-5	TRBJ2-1	CASSRTDSYNEQFF
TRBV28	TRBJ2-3	CASRVGGRTDTQYF
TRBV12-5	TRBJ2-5	CASALTGEETQYF
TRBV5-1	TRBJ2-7	CASSGGDEQYF
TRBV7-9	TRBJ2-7	CASSLGTYEQYF
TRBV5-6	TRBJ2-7	CASSRRDRGSSYEQYF
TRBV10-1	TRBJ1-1	CASAGTGLAGTEAFF
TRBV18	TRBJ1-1	CASSPLGGMNTEAFF
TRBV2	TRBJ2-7	CASIDGVSYEQYF
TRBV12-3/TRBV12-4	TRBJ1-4	CASVGVTNEKLFF
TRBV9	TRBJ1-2	CASSVSQGAGGYTF
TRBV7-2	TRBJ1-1	CASSLGNSMNTEAFF
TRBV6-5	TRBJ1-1	CASSRRSMNTEAFF
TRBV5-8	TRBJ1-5	CASSQTVGQGGNQPQHF
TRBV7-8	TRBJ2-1	CASRGRTEGWGQFF
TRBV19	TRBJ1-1	CASSFQGNTEAFF
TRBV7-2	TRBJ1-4	CASSRDQGAGEKLFF
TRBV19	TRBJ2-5	CATRFGTQETQYF
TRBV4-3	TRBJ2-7	CASSQDLSNYEQYF
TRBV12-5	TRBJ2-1	CASGLNYNEQFF
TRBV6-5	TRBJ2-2	CASSYGSGAGELFF
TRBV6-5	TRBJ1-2	CASSYRDVGYGYTF
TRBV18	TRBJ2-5	CASSPLPGGIQETQYF
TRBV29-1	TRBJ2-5	CSVFDRDGSQYF
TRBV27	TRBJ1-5	CASRTDRNEGQPQHF
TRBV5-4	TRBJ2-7	CASSLEAGGHEQYF
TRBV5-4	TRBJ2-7	CASSSGQSYEQYF
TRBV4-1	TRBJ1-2	CASSQVQGASGSNYGYTF
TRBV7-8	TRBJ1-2	CASSLREYGYTF
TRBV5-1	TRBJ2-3	CASSFQGVDTDTQYF
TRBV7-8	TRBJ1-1	CASSPDNTEAFF
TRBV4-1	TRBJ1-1	CASSQYSDLNTEAFF
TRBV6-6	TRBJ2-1	CASSYSGTSQGNEQFF
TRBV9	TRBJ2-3	CASSDLAGLLDTQYF
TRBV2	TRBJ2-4	CASSAGAGIQYF
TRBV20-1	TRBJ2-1	CSASSQREPYEQFF
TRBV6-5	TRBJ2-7	CASSSSSYEQYF
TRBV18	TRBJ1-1	CASSQGGSDTEAFF
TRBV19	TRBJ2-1	CASQPSGRQDNEQFF
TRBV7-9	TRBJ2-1	CASSFKGGLVRNEQFF